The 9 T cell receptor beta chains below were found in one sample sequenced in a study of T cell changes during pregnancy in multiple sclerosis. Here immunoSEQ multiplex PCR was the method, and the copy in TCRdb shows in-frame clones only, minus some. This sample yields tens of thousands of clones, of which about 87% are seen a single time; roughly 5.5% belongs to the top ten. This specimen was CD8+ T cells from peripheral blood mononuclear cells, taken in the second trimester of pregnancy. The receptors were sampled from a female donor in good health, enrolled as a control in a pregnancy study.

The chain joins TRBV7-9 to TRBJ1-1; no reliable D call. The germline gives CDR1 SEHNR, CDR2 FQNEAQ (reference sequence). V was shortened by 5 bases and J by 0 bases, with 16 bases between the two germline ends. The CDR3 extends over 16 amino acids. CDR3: CASSPTTGIMNTEAFF. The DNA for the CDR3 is TGTGCCAGCAGCCCGACCACGGGTATTATGAACACTGAAGCTTTCTTT.

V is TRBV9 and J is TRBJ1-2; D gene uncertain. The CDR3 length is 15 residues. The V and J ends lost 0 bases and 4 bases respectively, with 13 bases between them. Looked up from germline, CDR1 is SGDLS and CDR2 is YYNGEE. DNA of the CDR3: TGTGCCAGCAGCGTAGCAGCAGGTATCCTCTATGGCTACACCTTC. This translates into CASSVAAGILYGYTF.

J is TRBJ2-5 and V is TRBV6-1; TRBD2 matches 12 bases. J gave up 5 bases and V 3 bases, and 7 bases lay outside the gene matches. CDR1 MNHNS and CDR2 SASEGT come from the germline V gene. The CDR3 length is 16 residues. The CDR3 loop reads CASSELLAGGEETQYF. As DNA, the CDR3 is TGTGCCAGCAGTGAGCTTCTAGCGGGGGGGGAGGAGACCCAGTACTTC.

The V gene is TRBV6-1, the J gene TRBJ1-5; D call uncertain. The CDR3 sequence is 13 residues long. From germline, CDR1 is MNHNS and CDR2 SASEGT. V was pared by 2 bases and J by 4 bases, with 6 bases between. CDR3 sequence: CASSEYENQPQHF. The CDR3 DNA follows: TGTGCCAGCAGTGAATATGAGAATCAGCCCCAGCATTTT.

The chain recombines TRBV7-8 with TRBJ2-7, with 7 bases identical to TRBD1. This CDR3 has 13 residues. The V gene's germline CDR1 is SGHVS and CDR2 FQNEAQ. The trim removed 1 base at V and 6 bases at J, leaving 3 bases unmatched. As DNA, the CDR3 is TGTGCCAGCAGCTTAGAGGGGGCAAGCGAGCAGTACTTC. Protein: CASSLEGASEQYF. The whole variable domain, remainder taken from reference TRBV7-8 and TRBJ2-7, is GAGVSQSPRYKVAKRGQDVALRCDPISGHVSLFWYQQALGQGPEFLTYFQNEAQLDKSGLPSDRFFAERPEGSVSTLKIQRTQQEDSAVYLCASSLEGASEQYFGPGTRLTVT.

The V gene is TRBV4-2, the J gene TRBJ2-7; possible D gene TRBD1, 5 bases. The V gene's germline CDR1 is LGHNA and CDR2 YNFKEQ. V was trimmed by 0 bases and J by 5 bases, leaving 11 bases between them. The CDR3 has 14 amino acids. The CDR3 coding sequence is TGTGCCAGCAGCCAAGAGGTCAGGGATAACGAGCAGTACTTC. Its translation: CASSQEVRDNEQYF.

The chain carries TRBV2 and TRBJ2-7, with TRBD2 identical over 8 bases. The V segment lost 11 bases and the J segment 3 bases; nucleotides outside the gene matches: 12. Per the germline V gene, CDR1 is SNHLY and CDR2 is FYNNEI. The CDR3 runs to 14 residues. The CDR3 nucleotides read TGTGCCTGCTCTCCGGGACTAGGAAGCTACGAGCAGTACTTC. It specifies CACSPGLGSYEQYF.

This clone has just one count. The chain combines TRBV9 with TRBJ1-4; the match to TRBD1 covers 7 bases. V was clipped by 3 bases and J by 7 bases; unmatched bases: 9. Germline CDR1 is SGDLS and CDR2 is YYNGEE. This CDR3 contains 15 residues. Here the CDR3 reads CASSAETGHGEKLFF. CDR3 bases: TGTGCCAGCAGCGCCGAGACAGGGCATGGTGAAAAACTGTTTTTT.

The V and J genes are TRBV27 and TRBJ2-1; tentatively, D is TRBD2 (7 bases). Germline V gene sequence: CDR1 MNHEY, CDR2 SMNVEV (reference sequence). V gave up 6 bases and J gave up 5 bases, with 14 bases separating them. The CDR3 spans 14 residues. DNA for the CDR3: TGTGCCAGCAGAGAGGGGGGGAGTAACAATGAGCAGTTCTTC. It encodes CASREGGSNNEQFF.